Shown below are 6 T cell receptor beta chains from a single sample sequenced in a study of vaccination effects on CD4 cells after COVID-19. Expansion of antigen-specific CD4+ T cells with viral peptide pools was carried out by the ViraFEST assay before sequencing. The authors isolated CD4+ T cells after 10 days of culture. Documented for the person is a PCR-confirmed SARS-CoV-2 infection occurring between March and December 2020. Which antigens these TCRs recognize remains unknown. Using immunoSEQ multiplex PCR, the repertoire was profiled, and TCRdb retains in-frame clones only, with some absent. The data contain tens of thousands of clones, about 80% of them seen just once; the ten biggest clones take up about 37%. The material sequenced was CD4+ T cells from PBMCs cultured with a peptide pool, taken before COVID-19 vaccination. All receptors come from a human donor who had a prior SARS-CoV-2 infection.

The chain has TRBV18 and TRBJ1-1; D is unresolved. Looked up from germline, CDR1 is KGHSH and CDR2 is LQKENI. Trimming took 1 base from V and 4 from J, leaving 13 bases between them. CDR3 size: 15 residues. As DNA, the CDR3 is TGTGCCAGCTCACCACAAGTGGATCGGACCACTGAAGCTTTCTTT. Protein sequence: CASSPQVDRTTEAFF.

This clone is labeled medium-sized. The rearrangement uses TRBV5-5 and TRBJ2-1; D may be TRBD1 or TRBD2 (7 bases each). Trimming took off 7 bases at V and 7 bases at J, with 21 bases between the two ends. This CDR3 spans 15 amino acids. Looked up from germline, CDR1 is SGHKS and CDR2 is YYEKEE (reference sequence). The DNA of the CDR3 is TGTGCCAGCCGAAGGGGAGGGGGCGCAGGTAATGAGCAGTTCTTC. This codes for CASRRGGGAGNEQFF. Full variable domain (outside the CDR3, taken from reference TRBV5-5 and TRBJ2-1): DAGVTQSPTHLIKTRGQQVTLRCSPISGHKSVSWYQQVLGQGPQFIFQYYEKEERGRGNFPDRFSARQFPNYSSELNVNALLLGDSALYLCASRRGGGAGNEQFFGPGTRLTVL.

The V gene is TRBV27, the J gene TRBJ2-7; 7 bases line up with TRBD2. V lost 6 bases, J lost 1 base, and 12 bases stayed unmatched. The CDR3 has 16 residues. CDR1 MNHEY and CDR2 SMNVEV come from the germline V gene (reference sequence). The DNA for the CDR3 is TGTGCCAGCAGGGGAGTGAGCGGGACGTATTCCTACGAGCAGTACTTC. Residues: CASRGVSGTYSYEQYF.

The V call is TRBV7-2, the J call TRBJ2-5; tentatively, D is TRBD1 (5 bases). This CDR3 spans 14 amino acids. The V end lost 1 base, the J end lost 4 bases, and 10 bases lay between the germline ends. CDR1 SGHTA and CDR2 FQGNSA come from the germline V gene. As DNA, the CDR3 is TGTGCCAGCAGCTTAGTGGCAAGGGGAGAGACCCAGTACTTC. It encodes CASSLVARGETQYF. The full variable domain, rest sourced from reference TRBV7-2 and TRBJ2-5, is GAGVSQSPSNKVTEKGKDVELRCDPISGHTALYWYRQSLGQGLEFLIYFQGNSAPDKSGLPSDRFSAERTGGSVSTLTIQRTQQEDSAVYLCASSLVARGETQYFGPGTRLLVL.

The J gene is TRBJ1-6, the V gene TRBV7-2; perhaps TRBD1 as D (5 bases). The CDR3 is made up of 16 amino acids. V gave up 0 bases and J gave up 5 bases, with 11 bases separating them. In germline, CDR1 is SGHTA, CDR2 FQGNSA. For the CDR3, the DNA is TGTGCCAGCAGCTTAGCGTGGGGGATGGATAATTCACCCCTCCACTTT. This codes for CASSLAWGMDNSPLHF.

The chain couples TRBV28 to TRBJ2-1, with D perhaps matching TRBD2 (5 bases). Germline CDR1 is MDHEN and CDR2 is SYDVKM. The V end lost 3 bases, the J end lost 7 bases, and 10 bases lay between the germline ends. There are 13 residues in the CDR3. CDR3: CASSLPRGNEQFF. DNA for the CDR3: TGTGCCAGCAGTTTGCCCCGGGGTAATGAGCAGTTCTTC. Full variable domain (remainder filled in from reference TRBV28 and TRBJ2-1): DVKVTQSSRYLVKRTGEKVFLECVQDMDHENMFWYRQDPGLGLRLIYFSYDVKMKEKGDIPEGYSVSREKKERFSLILESASTNQTSMYLCASSLPRGNEQFFGPGTRLTVL.